This T cell receptor beta chain was obtained from a study of cytomegalovirus exposure and HLA in healthy donors. The PCR had 60 Vbeta and 13 Jbeta primers. The method was immunoSEQ multiplex PCR; TCRdb's version includes in-frame clones alone and lacks a portion of them. Its table lists around 120,000 clones. Germline CDR1 and CDR2: SGHRS and YFSETQ. The germline V and J ends were trimmed by 1 base and 5 bases, with 21 bases remaining between them. This CDR3 comprises 17 residues. The sequenced sample was PBMCs. The chain couples TRBV5-1 to TRBJ2-5, with D hard to call. The TCR originated in a man aged 45-60 years in good health and CMV-seronegative. The CDR3 loop is CASSLSTGRGTVETQYF. CDR3 nucleotide sequence: TGCGCCAGCAGCTTGAGTACCGGCCGTGGAACAGTGGAGACCCAGTACTTC.